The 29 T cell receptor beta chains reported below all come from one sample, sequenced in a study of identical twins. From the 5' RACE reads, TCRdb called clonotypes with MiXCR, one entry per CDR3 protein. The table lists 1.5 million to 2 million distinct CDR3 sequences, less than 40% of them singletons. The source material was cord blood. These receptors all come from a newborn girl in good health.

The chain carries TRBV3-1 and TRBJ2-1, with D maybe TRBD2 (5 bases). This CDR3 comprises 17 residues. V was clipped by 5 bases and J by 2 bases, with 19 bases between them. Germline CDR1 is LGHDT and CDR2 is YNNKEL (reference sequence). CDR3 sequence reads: CASSSRLRAEPYNEQFF. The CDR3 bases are TGTGCCAGCAGCAGCCGATTGAGGGCGGAGCCCTACAATGAGCAGTTCTTC.

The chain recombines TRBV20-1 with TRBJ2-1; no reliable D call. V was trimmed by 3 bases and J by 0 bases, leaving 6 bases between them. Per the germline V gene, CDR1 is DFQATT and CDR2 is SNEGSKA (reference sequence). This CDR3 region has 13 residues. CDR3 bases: TGCAGTGCTAGCCCCCGCTCCTACAATGAGCAGTTCTTC. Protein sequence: CSASPRSYNEQFF.

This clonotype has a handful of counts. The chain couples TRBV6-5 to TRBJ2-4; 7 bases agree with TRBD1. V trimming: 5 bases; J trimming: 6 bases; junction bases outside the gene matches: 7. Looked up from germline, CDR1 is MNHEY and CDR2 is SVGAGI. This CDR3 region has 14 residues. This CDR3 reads CASSHDRVVNIQYF. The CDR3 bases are TGTGCCAGCAGTCACGACAGGGTGGTAAACATTCAGTACTTC.

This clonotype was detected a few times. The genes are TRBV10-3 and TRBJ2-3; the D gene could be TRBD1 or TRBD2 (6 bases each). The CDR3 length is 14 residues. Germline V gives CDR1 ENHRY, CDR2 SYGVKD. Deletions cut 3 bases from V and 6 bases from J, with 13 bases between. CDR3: CAISDSGAVDTQYF. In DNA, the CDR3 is TGTGCCATCAGTGACTCGGGGGCGGTCGATACGCAGTATTTT.

CDR3 nucleotides: TGCAGCGTTGGGACTAGCGGGGGCCAGCAAGAGACCCAGTACTTC. The encoded protein is CSVGTSGGQQETQYF. The V and J genes are TRBV29-1 and TRBJ2-5; 13 nucleotides agree with TRBD2. This CDR3 is built from 15 residues. Germline CDR1 reads SQVTM; CDR2 reads ANQGSEA. V was clipped by 4 bases and J by 2 bases; unmatched bases: 4.

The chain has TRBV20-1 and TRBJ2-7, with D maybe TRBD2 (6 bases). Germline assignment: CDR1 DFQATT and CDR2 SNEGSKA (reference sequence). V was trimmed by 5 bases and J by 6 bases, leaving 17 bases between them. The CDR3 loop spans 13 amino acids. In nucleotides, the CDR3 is TGCAGTGCTCTTAGAGTCGCGGGAACCGAGCAGTACTTC. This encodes CSALRVAGTEQYF.

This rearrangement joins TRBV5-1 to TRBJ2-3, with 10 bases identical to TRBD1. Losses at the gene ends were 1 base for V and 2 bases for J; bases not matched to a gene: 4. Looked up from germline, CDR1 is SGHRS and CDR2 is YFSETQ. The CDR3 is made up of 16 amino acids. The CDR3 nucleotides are TGCGCCAGCAGCTTGTGGACAGGGGGATACACAGATACGCAGTATTTT. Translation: CASSLWTGGYTDTQYF.

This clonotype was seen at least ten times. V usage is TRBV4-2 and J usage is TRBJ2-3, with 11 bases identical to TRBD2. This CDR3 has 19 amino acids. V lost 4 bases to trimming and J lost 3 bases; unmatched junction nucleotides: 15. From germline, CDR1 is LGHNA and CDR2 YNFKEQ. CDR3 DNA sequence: TGTGCCAGCAGCCTTCTAAGGACTAGCGGGCCTCCCGGGACAGATACGCAGTATTTT. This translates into CASSLLRTSGPPGTDTQYF.

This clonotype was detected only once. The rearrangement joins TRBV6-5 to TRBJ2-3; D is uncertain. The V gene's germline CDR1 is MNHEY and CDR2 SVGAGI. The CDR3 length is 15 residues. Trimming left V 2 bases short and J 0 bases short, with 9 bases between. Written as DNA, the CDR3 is TGTGCCAGCAGTTACGACATTACTAGCACAGATACGCAGTATTTT. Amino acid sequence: CASSYDITSTDTQYF.

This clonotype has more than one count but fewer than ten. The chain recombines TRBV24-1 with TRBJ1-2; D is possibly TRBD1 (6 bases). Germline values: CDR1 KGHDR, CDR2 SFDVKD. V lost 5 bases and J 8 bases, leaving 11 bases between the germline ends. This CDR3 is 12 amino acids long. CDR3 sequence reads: CATSGYREGYTF. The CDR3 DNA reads TGTGCCACCAGTGGCTACAGGGAGGGCTACACCTTC.

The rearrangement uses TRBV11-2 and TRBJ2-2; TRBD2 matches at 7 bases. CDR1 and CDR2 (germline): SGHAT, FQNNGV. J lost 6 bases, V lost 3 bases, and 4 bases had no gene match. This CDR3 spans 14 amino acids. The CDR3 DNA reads TGTGCCAGCAGCTTCAAAGGGAGGGCCGGGGAGCTGTTTTTT. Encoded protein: CASSFKGRAGELFF.

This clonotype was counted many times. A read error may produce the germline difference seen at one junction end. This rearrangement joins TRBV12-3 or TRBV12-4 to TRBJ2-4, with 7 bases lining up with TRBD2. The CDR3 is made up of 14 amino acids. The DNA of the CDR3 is TGTGCCAGCAGCTTAGCGGGAGCCAAAAACATTCAGTACTTC. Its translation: CASSLAGAKNIQYF.

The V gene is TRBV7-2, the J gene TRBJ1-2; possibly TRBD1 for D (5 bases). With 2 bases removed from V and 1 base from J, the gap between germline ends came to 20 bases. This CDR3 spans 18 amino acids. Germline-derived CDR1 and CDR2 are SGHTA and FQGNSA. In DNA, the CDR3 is TGTGCCAGCAGCTTAATTGGGCAGGGCCCTACAATTAACTATGGCTACACCTTC. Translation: CASSLIGQGPTINYGYTF.

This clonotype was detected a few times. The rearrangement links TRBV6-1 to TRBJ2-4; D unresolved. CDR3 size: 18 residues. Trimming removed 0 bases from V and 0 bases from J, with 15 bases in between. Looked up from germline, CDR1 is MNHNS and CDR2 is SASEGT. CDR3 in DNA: TGTGCCAGCAGTGAAGCGCCCGCGCCGACCGTAGCCAAAAACATTCAGTACTTC. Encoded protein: CASSEAPAPTVAKNIQYF.

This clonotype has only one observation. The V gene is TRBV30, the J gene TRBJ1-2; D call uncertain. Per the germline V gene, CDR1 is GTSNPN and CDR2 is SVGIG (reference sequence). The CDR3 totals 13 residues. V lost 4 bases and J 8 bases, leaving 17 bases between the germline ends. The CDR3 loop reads CAWKRGRSGGYTF. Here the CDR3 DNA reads TGTGCCTGGAAAAGAGGAAGATCGGGAGGCTACACCTTC.

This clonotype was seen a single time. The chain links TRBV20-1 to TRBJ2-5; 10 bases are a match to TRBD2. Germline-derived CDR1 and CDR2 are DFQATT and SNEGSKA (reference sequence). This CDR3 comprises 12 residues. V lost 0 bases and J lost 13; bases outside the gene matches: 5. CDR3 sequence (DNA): TGCAGTGCTAGAGATCCGGTAGCGGGAGGGTACTTC. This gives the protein CSARDPVAGGYF.

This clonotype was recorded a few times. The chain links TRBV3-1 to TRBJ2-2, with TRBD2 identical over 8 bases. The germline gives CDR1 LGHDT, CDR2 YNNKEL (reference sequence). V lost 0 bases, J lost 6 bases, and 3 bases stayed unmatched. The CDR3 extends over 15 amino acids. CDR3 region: CASSQDGTRAGELFF. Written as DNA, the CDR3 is TGTGCCAGCAGCCAAGATGGGACTAGGGCCGGGGAGCTGTTTTTT.

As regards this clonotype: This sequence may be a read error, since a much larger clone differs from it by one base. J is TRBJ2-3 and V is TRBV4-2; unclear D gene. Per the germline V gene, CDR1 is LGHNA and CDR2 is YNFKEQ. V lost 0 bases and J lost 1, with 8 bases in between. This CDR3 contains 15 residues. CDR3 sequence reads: CASSQDMLCTDTQYF. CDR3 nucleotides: TGTGCCAGCAGCCAAGATATGCTTTGCACAGATACGCAGTATTTT.

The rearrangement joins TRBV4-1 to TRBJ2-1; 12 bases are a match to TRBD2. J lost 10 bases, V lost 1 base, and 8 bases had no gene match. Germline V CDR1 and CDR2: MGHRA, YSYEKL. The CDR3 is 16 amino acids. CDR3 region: CASSQVSLAGGSEQFF. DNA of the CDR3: TGCGCCAGCAGCCAAGTAAGCCTAGCGGGAGGGAGCGAGCAGTTCTTC.

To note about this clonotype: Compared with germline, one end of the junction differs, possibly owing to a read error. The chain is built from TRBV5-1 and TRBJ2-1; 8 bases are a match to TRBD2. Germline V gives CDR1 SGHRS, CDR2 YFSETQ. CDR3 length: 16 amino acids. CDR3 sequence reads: CAGSLVAGGSYNEQFF. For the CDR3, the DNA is TGCGCCGGCAGCTTGGTGGCGGGGGGTTCCTACAATGAGCAGTTCTTC. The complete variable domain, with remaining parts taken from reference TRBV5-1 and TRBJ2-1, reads KAGVTQTPRYLIKTRGQQVTLSCSPISGHRSVSWYQQTPGQGLQFLFEYFSETQRNKGNFPGRFSGRQFSNSRSEMNVSTLELGDSALYLCAGSLVAGGSYNEQFFGPGTRLTVL.

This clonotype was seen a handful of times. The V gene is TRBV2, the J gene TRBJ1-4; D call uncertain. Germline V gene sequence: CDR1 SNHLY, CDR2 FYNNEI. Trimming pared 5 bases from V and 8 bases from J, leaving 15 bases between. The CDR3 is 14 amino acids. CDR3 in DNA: TGTGCCAGCAGTTGGTCGGCGGGCCAAGAAAAACTGTTTTTT. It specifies CASSWSAGQEKLFF.

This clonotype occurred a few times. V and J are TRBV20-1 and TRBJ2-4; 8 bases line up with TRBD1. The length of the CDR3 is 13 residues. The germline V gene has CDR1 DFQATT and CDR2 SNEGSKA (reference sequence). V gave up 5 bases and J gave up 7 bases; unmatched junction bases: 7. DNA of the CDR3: TGCAGTGCTCCAAAGACAGGGGAGAACATTCAGTACTTC. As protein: CSAPKTGENIQYF.

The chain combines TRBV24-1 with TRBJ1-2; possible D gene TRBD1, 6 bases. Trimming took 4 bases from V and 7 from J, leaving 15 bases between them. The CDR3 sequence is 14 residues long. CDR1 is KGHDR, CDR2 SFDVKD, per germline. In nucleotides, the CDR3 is TGTGCCACCAGTGAGGCGGACAGTGCACGTGGCTACACCTTC. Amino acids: CATSEADSARGYTF.

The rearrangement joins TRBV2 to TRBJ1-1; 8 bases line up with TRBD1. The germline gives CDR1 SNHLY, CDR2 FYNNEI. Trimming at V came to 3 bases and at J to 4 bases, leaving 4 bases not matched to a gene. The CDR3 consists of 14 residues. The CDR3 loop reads CASSDRGLGTEAFF. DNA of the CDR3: TGTGCCAGCAGTGACAGGGGGCTGGGCACTGAAGCTTTCTTT.

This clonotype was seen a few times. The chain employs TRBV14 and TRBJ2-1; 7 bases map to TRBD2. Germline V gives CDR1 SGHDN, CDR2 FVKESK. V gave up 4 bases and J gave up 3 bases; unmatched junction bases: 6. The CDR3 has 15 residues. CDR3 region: CASSPFRTSYNEQFF. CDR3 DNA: TGTGCCAGCAGCCCCTTCAGGACTAGCTACAATGAGCAGTTCTTC.

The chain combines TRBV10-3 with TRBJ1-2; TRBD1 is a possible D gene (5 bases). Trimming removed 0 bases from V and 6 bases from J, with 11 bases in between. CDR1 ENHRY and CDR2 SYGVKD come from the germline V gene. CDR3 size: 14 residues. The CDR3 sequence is CAISESIGADGYTF. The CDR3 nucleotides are TGTGCCATCAGTGAGTCGATAGGGGCAGATGGCTACACCTTC.

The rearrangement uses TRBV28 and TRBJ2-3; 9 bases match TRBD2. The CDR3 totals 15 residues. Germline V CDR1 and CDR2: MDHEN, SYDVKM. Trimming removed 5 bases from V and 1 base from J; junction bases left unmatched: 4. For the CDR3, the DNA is TGTGCCAGCAGTCGCGGGAGGGCGGGCACAGATACGCAGTATTTT. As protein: CASSRGRAGTDTQYF.

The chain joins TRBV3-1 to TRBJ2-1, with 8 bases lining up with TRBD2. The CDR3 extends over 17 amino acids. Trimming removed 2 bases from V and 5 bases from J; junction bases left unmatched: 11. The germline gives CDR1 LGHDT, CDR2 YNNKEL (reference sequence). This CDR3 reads CASSQPYSGAVNNEQFF. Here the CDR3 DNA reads TGTGCCAGCAGCCAACCCTATAGCGGGGCCGTTAACAATGAGCAGTTCTTC.

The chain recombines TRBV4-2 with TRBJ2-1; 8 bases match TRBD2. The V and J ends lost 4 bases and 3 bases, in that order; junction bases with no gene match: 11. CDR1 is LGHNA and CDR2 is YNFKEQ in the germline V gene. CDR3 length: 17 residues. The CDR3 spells CASSPSHPGGLYNEQFF. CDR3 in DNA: TGTGCCAGCAGCCCATCCCATCCGGGAGGGCTCTACAATGAGCAGTTCTTC.